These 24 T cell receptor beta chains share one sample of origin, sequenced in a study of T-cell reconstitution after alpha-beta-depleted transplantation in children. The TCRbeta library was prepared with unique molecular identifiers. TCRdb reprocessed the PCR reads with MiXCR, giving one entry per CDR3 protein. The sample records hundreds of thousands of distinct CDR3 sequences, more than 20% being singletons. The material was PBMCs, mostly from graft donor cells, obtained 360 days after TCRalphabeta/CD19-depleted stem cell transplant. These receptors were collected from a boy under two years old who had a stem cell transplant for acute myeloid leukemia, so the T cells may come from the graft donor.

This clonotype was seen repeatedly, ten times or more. CDR3 region: CASSFLPRAPGRETQYF. CDR3 sequence (DNA): TGTGCCAGCAGTTTCCTCCCCCGGGCTCCGGGGAGAGAGACCCAGTACTTC. The V call is TRBV12-3 or TRBV12-4, the J call TRBJ2-5, with D possibly matching TRBD2 (5 bases). The CDR3 totals 17 residues. V was pared by 3 bases and J by 4 bases, with 21 bases between.

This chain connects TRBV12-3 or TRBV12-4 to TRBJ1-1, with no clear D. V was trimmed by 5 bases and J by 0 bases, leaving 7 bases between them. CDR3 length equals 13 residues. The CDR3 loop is CASSAGLNTEAFF. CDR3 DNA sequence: TGTGCCAGCAGTGCCGGGTTGAACACTGAAGCTTTCTTT.

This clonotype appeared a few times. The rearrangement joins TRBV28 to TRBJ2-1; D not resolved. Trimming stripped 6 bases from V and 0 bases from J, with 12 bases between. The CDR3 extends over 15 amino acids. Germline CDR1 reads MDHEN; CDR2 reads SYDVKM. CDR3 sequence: CASSYDVFSYNEQFF. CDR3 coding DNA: TGTGCCAGCAGCTACGACGTCTTCTCCTACAATGAGCAGTTCTTC. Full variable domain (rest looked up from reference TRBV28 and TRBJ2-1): DVKVTQSSRYLVKRTGEKVFLECVQDMDHENMFWYRQDPGLGLRLIYFSYDVKMKEKGDIPEGYSVSREKKERFSLILESASTNQTSMYLCASSYDVFSYNEQFFGPGTRLTVL.

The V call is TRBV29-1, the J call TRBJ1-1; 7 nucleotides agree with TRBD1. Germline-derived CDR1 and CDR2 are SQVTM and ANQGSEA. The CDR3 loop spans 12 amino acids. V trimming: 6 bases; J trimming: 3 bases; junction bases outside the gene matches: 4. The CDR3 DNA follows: TGCAGCGTGGGGCAGGGGGACACTGAAGCTTTCTTT. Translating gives CSVGQGDTEAFF. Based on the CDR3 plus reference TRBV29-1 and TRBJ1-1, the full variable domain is SAVISQKPSRDICQRGTSLTIQCQVDSQVTMMFWYRQQPGQSLTLIATANQGSEATYESGFVIDKFPISRPNLTFSTLTVSNMSPEDSSIYLCSVGQGDTEAFFGQGTRLTVV.

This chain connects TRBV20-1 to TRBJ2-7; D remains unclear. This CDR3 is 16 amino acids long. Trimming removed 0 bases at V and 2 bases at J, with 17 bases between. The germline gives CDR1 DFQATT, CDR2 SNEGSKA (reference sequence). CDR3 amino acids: CSARETLTRFPYEQYF. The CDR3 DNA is TGCAGTGCTAGAGAGACCTTAACCCGGTTCCCCTACGAGCAGTACTTC.

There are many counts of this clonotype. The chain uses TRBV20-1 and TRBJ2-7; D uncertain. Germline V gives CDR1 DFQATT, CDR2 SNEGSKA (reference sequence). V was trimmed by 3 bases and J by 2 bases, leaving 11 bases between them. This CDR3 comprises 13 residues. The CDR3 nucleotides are TGCAGTGCTAGCCGTCAGTTTCCCTACGAGCAGTACGTC. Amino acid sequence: CSASRQFPYEQYV.

The CDR3 spells CASSSYGRYQETQYF. In DNA form, the CDR3 reads TGTGCCAGCAGTTCCTATGGACGGTACCAAGAGACCCAGTACTTC. The chain carries TRBV28 and TRBJ2-5, with D unresolved. Trimming pared 4 bases from V and 0 bases from J, leaving 12 bases between. The CDR3 consists of 15 residues. The germline gives CDR1 MDHEN, CDR2 SYDVKM.

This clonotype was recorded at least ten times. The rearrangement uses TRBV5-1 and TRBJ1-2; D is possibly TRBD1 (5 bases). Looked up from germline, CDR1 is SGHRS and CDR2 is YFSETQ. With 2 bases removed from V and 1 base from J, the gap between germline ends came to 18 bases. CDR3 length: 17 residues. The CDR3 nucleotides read TGCGCCAGCAGCTTCACGACGGGGACGGCAATTAACTATGGCTACACCTTC. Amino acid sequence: CASSFTTGTAINYGYTF.

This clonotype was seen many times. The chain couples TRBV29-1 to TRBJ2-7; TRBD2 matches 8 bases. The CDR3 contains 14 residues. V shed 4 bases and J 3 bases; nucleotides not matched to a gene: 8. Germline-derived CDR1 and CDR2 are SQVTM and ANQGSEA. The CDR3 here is CSVGTSGLFYEQYF. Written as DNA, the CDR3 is TGCAGCGTTGGTACTAGCGGCCTTTTCTACGAGCAGTACTTC.

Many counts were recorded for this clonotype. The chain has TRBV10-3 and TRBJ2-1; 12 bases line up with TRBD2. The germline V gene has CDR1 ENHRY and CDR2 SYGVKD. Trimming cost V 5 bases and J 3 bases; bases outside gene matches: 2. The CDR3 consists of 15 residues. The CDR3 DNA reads TGTGCCATCAGTCGGACTAGCGGGGACTACAATGAGCAGTTCTTC. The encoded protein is CAISRTSGDYNEQFF.

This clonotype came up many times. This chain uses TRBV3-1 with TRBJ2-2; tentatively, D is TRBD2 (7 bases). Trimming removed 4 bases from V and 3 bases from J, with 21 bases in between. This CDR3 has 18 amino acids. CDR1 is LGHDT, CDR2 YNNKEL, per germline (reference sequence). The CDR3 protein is CASSPSEGGRKDTGELFF. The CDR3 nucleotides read TGTGCCAGCAGCCCCTCCGAGGGGGGGCGGAAGGACACCGGGGAGCTGTTTTTT. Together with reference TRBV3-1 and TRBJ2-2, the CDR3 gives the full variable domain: DTAVSQTPKYLVTQMGNDKSIKCEQNLGHDTMYWYKQDSKKFLKIMFSYNNKELIINETVPNRFSPKSPDKAHLNLHINSLELGDSAVYFCASSPSEGGRKDTGELFFGEGSRLTVL.

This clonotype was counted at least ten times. The CDR3 sequence is CASSVELALDTQYF. For the CDR3, the DNA is TGTGCCAGCAGCGTAGAGCTAGCACTAGATACGCAGTATTTT. The chain carries TRBV9 and TRBJ2-3; maybe TRBD2 (5 bases). V was shortened by 0 bases and J by 5 bases, with 10 bases between the two germline ends. The CDR3 extends over 14 amino acids. Looked up from germline, CDR1 is SGDLS and CDR2 is YYNGEE.

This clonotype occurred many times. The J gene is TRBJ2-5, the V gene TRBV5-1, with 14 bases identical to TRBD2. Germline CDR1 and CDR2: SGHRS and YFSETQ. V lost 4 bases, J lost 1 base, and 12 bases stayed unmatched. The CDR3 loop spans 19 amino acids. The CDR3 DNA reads TGCGCCAGCAGCCTCCCCACTCGGACTAGCGGGGGGAGCCAAGAGACCCAGTACTTC. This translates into CASSLPTRTSGGSQETQYF. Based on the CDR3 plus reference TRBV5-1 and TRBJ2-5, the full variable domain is KAGVTQTPRYLIKTRGQQVTLSCSPISGHRSVSWYQQTPGQGLQFLFEYFSETQRNKGNFPGRFSGRQFSNSRSEMNVSTLELGDSALYLCASSLPTRTSGGSQETQYFGPGTRLLVL.

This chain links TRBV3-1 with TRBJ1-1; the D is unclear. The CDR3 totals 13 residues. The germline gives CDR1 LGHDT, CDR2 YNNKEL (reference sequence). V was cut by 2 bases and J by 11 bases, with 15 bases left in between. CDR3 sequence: CASSQTRKAVAFF. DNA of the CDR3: TGTGCCAGCAGCCAAACTCGGAAGGCAGTGGCTTTCTTT.

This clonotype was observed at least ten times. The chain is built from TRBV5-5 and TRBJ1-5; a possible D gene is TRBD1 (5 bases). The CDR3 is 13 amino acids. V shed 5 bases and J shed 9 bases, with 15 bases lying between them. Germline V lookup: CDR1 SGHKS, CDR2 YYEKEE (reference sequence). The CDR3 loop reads CASSWDADGPQHF. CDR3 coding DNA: TGTGCCAGCAGTTGGGACGCGGATGGGCCCCAGCATTTT.

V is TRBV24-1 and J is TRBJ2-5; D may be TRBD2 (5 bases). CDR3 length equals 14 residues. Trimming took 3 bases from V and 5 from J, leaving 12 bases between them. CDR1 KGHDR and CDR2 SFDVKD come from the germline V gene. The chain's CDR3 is CATSDPQGGETQYF. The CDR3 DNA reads TGTGCCACCAGTGATCCCCAAGGAGGTGAGACCCAGTACTTC.

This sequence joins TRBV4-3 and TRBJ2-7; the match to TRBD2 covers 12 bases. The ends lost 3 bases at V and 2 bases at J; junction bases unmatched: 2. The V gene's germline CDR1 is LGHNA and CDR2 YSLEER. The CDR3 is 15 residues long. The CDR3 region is CASSHSSGGAYEQYF. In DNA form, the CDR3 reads TGCGCCAGCAGCCACTCTAGCGGGGGGGCCTACGAGCAGTACTTC.

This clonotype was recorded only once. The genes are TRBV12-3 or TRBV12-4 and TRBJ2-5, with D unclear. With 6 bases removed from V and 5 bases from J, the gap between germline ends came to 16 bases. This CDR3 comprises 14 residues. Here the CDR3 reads CASSPETFGETQYF. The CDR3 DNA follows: TGTGCCAGCAGCCCTGAGACCTTTGGGGAGACCCAGTACTTC.

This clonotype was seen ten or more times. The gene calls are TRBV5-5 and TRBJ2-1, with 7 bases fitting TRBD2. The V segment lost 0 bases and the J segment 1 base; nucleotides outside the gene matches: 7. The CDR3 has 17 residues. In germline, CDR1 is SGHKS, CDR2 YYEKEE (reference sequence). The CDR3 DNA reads TGTGCCAGCAGCTTGGACCTCCCGCGGGGGTCCTACAATGAGCAGTTCTTC. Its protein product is CASSLDLPRGSYNEQFF.

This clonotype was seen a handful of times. Written as DNA, the CDR3 is TGCGCCAGCAGCTTAGGCGGGGGGCCTTCTGAGACCCAGTACTTC. This codes for CASSLGGGPSETQYF. The rearrangement links TRBV5-1 to TRBJ2-5, with 8 bases lining up with TRBD2. Looked up from germline, CDR1 is SGHRS and CDR2 is YFSETQ. This CDR3 spans 15 amino acids. With 2 bases clipped from V and 5 bases from J, the junction kept 8 bases outside the gene matches.

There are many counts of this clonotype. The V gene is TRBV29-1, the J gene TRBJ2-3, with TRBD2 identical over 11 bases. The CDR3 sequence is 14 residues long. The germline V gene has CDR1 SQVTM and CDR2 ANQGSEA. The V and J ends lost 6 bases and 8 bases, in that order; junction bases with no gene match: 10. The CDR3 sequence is CSVPNFGTSGTQYF. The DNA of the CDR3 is TGCAGCGTCCCCAACTTCGGGACTAGCGGTACGCAGTATTTT.

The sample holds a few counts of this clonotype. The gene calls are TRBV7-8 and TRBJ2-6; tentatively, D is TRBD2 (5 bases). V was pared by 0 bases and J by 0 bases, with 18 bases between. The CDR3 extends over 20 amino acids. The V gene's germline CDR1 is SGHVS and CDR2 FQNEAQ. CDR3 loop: CASSLAEGGSSSSGANVLTF. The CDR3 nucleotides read TGTGCCAGCAGCTTAGCTGAGGGCGGGTCCTCCAGCTCTGGGGCCAACGTCCTGACTTTC.

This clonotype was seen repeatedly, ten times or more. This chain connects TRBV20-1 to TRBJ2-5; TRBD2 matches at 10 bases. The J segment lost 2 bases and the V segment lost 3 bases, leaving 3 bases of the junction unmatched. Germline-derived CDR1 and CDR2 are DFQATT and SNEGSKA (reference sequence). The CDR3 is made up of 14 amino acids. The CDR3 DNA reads TGCAGTGCTAGCGTAGCGGGGGGTCAAGAGACCCAGTACTTC. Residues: CSASVAGGQETQYF.

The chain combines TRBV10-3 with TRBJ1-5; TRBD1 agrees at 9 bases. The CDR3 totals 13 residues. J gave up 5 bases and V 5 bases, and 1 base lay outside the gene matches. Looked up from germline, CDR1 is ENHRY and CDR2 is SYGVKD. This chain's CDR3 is CAISWTGDQPQHF. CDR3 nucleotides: TGTGCCATCAGTTGGACAGGGGATCAGCCCCAGCATTTT.